This T cell receptor (beta chain) was sequenced for a study of T cell changes during pregnancy in multiple sclerosis. The repertoire was sequenced with immunoSEQ multiplex PCR; TCRdb's copy has only in-frame clones and lacks some. The top ten hold less than 2% of the sample, which has some 110,000 clones, just under 95% seen once. Trimming removed 3 bases at V and 3 bases at J, with 11 bases between. CDR1 and CDR2 from the germline V gene are LNHNV and YYDKDF (reference sequence). The CDR3 loop spans 15 amino acids. The chain joins TRBV15 to TRBJ1-4; D possibly corresponds to TRBD1 (5 bases). The sample was peripheral blood, taken after pregnancy. This clonotype was sampled from a female donor with multiple sclerosis, enrolled in a pregnancy study. The CDR3 coding sequence is TGTGCCACCAGCAGGCACACGGGGGCTAATGAAAAACTGTTTTTT. It translates to CATSRHTGANEKLFF.